A single sample gave rise to the 7 T cell receptor beta chains below, sequenced in a study of CD8 T cells in Susac syndrome. The RNA, about 0.45 to 1 ug, was put through reverse transcription using random hexamers. TCRdb processed the immunoSEQ multiplex PCR reads anew with MiXCR; each CDR3 protein has one entry. The sample yields some 110,000 distinct CDR3 sequences, just over 90% seen once. The specimen sequenced was CD8+ T cells from PBMCs. The receptors shown here come from a human donor with multiple sclerosis.

This clonotype was found a few times. This rearrangement joins TRBV14 to TRBJ2-7; unclear D gene. Germline loops: CDR1 SGHDN, CDR2 FVKESK. V lost 1 base, J lost 0 bases, and 13 bases lay in between. The CDR3 is 16 amino acids. CDR3 loop: CASSQGPGLSSYEQYF. As DNA, the CDR3 is TGTGCCAGCAGCCAAGGTCCGGGCTTGAGCTCCTACGAGCAGTACTTC.

This sequence joins TRBV15 and TRBJ1-5; no clear D gene. Germline values: CDR1 LNHNV, CDR2 YYDKDF (reference sequence). V was pared by 5 bases and J by 0 bases, with 14 bases between. This CDR3 is 16 amino acids long. CDR3 in DNA: TGTGCCACCAGCGACCTCCGAGAGGTTAGCAATCAGCCCCAGCATTTT. Translation gives CATSDLREVSNQPQHF.

This chain uses TRBV27 with TRBJ1-5; D might be TRBD1 (5 bases). Germline V lookup: CDR1 MNHEY, CDR2 SMNVEV (reference sequence). The CDR3 length is 15 residues. V was clipped by 2 bases and J by 6 bases, with 14 bases between them. The CDR3 sequence is CASSLTGQGGQPQHF. The CDR3 coding sequence is TGTGCCAGCAGTTTAACGGGCCAGGGAGGTCAGCCCCAGCATTTT.

This sequence joins TRBV6-5 and TRBJ2-7; 10 nucleotides agree with TRBD2. Germline loops: CDR1 MNHEY, CDR2 SVGAGI. The CDR3 has 15 residues. DNA of the CDR3: TGTGCCAGCAGTAGCCATCCAATGGGGCTAGCGGGAGTGGACGTC. Protein sequence: CASSSHPMGLAGVDV.

The rearrangement joins TRBV6-1 to TRBJ1-2; D not resolved. The CDR3 runs to 13 residues. V was clipped by 4 bases and J by 4 bases, with 10 bases between them. Germline loops: CDR1 MNHNS, CDR2 SASEGT. This CDR3 is CASSGTALYGYTF. The CDR3 bases are TGTGCCAGCAGTGGCACGGCACTCTATGGCTACACCTTC.

V usage is TRBV12-3 or TRBV12-4 and J usage is TRBJ1-1, with a weak D call TRBD1 (5 bases). This CDR3 contains 15 residues. V lost 6 bases and J 4 bases, leaving 18 bases between the germline ends. Written as DNA, the CDR3 is TGTGCCAGCAGCCGCGTCGGGAGGGGAGGCACTGAAGCTTTCTTT. Translated: CASSRVGRGGTEAFF.

This sequence joins TRBV11-2 and TRBJ1-1; 8 nucleotides align to TRBD1. The CDR3 runs 16 residues. Trimming cost V 5 bases and J 0 bases; bases outside gene matches: 8. Germline values: CDR1 SGHAT, CDR2 FQNNGV. The CDR3: CASSPDRDFLNTEAFF. DNA for the CDR3: TGTGCCAGCAGCCCGGACAGGGATTTTCTGAACACTGAAGCTTTCTTT.